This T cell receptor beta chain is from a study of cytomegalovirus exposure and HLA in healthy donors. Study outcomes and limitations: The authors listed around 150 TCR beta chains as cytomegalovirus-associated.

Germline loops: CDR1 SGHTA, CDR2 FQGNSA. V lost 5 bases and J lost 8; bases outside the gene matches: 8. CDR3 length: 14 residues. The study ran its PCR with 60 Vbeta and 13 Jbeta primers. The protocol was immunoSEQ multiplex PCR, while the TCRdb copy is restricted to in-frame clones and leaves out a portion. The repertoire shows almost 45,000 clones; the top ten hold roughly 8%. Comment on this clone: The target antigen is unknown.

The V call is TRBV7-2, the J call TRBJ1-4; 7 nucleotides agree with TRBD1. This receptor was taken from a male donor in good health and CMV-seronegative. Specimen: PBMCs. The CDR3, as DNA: TGTGCCAGCAGCGCGACAGGGCTAGGGGAAAAACTGTTTTTT. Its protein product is CASSATGLGEKLFF.